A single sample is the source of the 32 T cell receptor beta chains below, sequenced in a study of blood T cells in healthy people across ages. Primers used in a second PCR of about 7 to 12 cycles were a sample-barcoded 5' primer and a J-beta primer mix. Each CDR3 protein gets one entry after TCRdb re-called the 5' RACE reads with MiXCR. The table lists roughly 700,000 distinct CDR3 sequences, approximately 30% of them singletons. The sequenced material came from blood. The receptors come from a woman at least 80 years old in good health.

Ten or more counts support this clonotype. The CDR3 DNA reads as TGTGCCACCAGCAGAGATAAAAGTTTCTCCTACGAGCAGTACTTC. Translating gives CATSRDKSFSYEQYF. This chain uses TRBV15 with TRBJ2-7; D not resolved. This CDR3 contains 15 residues. The ends were cut back, 0 bases at V and 0 bases at J, with 9 bases in the middle. Germline V gives CDR1 LNHNV, CDR2 YYDKDF (reference sequence).

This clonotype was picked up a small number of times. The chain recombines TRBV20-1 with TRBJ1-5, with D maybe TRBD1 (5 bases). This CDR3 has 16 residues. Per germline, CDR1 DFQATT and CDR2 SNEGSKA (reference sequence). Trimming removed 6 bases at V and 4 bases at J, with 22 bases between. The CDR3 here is CSALKTTDLANQPQHF. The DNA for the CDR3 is TGCAGTGCCCTCAAAACGACAGACCTCGCAAATCAGCCCCAGCATTTT.

CDR3 DNA: TGCGCCAGCAGCTTGGGAGGGTTTGGCTACACCTTC. Translation gives CASSLGGFGYTF. The chain uses TRBV5-1 and TRBJ1-2; D gene uncertain. Trimming took 0 bases from V and 7 from J, leaving 7 bases between them. Looked up from germline, CDR1 is SGHRS and CDR2 is YFSETQ. CDR3 length: 12 residues.

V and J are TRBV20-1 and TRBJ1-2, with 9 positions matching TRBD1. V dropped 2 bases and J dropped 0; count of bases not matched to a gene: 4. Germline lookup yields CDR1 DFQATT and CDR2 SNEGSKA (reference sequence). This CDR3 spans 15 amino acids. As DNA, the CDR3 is TGCAGTGCTAGACCACAGGGGGCGCCTAACTATGGCTACACCTTC. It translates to CSARPQGAPNYGYTF.

The CDR3 region is CSAREIKGANEQFF. The CDR3 DNA is TGCAGTGCTAGAGAAATCAAGGGGGCGAATGAGCAGTTCTTC. The rearrangement links TRBV20-1 to TRBJ2-1; 7 bases fit TRBD1. Trimming at V came to 0 bases and at J to 7 bases, leaving 6 bases not matched to a gene. Germline V gene lookup returns CDR1 DFQATT and CDR2 SNEGSKA (reference sequence). The CDR3 is made up of 14 amino acids.

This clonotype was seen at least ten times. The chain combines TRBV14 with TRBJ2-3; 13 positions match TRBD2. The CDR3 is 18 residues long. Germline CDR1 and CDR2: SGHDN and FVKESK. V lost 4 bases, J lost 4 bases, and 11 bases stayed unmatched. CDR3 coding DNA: TGTGCCAGCAGCCCTGGGACTAGCGGGGTCGGACCTTCAGATACGCAGTATTTT. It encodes CASSPGTSGVGPSDTQYF.

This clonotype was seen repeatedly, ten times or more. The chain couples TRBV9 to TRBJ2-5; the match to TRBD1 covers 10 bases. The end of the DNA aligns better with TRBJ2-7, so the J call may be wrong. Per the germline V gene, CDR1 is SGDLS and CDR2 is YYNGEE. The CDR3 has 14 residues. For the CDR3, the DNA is TGTGCCAGCAGCCCCCGACAGGGGGCGAACGAGCAGTACTTC. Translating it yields CASSPRQGANEQYF.

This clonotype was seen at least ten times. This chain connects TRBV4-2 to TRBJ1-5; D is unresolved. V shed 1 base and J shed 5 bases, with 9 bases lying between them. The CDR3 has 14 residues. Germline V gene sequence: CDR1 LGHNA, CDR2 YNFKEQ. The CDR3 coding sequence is TGTGCCAGCAGCCAAGGTGACGGAGATCAGCCCCAGCATTTT. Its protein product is CASSQGDGDQPQHF.

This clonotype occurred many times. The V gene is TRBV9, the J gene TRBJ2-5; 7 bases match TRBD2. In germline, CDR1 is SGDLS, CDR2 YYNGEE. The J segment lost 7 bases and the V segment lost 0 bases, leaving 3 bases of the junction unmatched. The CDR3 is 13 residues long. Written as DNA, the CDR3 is TGTGCCAGCAGCGTAGAAGGGGAGGGGACCCAGTACTTC. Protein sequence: CASSVEGEGTQYF.

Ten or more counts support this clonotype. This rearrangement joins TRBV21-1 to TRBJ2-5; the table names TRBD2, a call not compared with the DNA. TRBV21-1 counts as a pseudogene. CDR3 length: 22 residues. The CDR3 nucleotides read TGTGCCAGCAGCATTTACCCGACCCCCCACCTCCCCCGGATGCGACAGCAAGAGACCCAGTACTTC. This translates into CASSIYPTPHLPRMRQQETQYF.

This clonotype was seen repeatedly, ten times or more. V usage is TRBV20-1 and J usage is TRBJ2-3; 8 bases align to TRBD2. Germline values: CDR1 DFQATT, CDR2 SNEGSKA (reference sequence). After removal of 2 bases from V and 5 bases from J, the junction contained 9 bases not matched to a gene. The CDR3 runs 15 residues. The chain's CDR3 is CSARSPAGGRDTQYF. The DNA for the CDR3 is TGCAGTGCTAGAAGCCCGGCGGGGGGCAGAGATACGCAGTATTTT.

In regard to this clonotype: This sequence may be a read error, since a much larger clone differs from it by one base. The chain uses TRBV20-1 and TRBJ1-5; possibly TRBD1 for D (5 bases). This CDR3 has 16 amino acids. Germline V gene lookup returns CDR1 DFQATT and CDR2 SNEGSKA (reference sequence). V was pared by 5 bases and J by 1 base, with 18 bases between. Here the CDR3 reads CSARGIGDVSNQPQHF. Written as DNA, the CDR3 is TGCAGTGCTCGTGGGATAGGGGATGTGAGCAATCAGCCCCAGCATTTT.

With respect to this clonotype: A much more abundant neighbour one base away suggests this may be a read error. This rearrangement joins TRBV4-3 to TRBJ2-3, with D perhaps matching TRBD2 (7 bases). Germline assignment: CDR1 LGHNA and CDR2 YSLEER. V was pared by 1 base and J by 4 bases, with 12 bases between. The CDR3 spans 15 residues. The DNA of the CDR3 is TGCGCCAGCAGCCAAGCCGGCGGGGGCGCAGATACGCAGTATTTT. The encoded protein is CASSQAGGGADTQYF.

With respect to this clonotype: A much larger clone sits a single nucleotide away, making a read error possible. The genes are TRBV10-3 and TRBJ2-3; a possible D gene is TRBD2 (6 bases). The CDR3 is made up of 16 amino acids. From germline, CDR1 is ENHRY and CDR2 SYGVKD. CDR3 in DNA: TGTGCCATCGGTGATTCAGGACTATCTAGCACAGATACGCAGTATTTT. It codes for CAIGDSGLSSTDTQYF.

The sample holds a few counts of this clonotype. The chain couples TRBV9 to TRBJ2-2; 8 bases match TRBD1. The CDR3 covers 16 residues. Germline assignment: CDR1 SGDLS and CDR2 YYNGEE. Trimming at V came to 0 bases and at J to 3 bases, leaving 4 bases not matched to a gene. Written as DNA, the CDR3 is TGTGCCAGCAGCGTAGAAGGGACAGGCTACACCGGGGAGCTGTTTTTT. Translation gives CASSVEGTGYTGELFF.

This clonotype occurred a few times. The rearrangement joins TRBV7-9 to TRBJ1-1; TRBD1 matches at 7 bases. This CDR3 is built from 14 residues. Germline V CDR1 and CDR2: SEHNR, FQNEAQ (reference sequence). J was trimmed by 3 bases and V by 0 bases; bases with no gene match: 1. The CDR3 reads CASSLAGTDTEAFF. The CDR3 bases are TGTGCCAGCAGCTTAGCGGGGACAGACACTGAAGCTTTCTTT.

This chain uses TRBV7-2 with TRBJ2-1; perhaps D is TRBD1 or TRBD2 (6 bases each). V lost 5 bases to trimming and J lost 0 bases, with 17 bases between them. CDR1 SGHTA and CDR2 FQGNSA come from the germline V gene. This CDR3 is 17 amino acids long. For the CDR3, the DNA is TGTGCCAGCAGCCAAGTCCGGGGGCCCAGCTCCTACAATGAGCAGTTCTTC. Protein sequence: CASSQVRGPSSYNEQFF.

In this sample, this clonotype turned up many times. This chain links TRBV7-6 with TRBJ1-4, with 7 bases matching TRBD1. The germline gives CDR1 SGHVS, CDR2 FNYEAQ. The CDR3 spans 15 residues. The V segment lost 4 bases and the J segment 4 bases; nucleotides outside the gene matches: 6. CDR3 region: CASSSRQGINEKLFF. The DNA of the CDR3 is TGTGCCAGCAGCTCTCGACAGGGTATTAATGAAAAACTGTTTTTT.

The CDR3 reads CASSLVGAGLVEQYF. The CDR3 nucleotides read TGTGCCAGCAGCTTAGTAGGGGCAGGACTCGTGGAGCAGTACTTC. The chain uses TRBV7-8 and TRBJ2-5; D tentatively reads TRBD1 or TRBD2 (5 bases each). CDR1 and CDR2 (germline): SGHVS, FQNEAQ. The V gene lost 1 base and the J gene lost 11 bases, with 20 bases spanning the gap. The CDR3 totals 15 residues.

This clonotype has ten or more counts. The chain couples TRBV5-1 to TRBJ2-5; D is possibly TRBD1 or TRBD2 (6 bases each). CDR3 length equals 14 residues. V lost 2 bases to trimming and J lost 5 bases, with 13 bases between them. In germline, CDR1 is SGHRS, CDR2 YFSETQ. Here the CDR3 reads CASSFGGPQETQYF. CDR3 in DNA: TGCGCCAGCAGCTTTGGGGGGCCCCAGGAGACCCAGTACTTC.

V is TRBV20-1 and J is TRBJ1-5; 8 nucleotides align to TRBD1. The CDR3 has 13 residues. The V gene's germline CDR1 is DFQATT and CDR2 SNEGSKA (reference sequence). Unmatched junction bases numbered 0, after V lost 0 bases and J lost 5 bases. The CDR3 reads CSAREQGDQPQHF. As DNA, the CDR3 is TGCAGTGCTAGAGAACAGGGGGATCAGCCCCAGCATTTT.

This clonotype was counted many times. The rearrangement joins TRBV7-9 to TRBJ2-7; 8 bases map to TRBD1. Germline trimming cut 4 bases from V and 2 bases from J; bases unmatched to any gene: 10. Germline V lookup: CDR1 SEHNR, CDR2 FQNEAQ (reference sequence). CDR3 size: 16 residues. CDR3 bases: TGTGCCAGCAGCTCGTTAGACAGGGGTCCCCCCTACGAGCAGTACTTC. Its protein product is CASSSLDRGPPYEQYF.

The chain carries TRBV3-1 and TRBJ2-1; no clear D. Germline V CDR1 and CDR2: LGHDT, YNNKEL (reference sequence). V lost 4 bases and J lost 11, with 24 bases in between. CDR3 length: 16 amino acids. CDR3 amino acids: CASSRRARDQVTKQFF. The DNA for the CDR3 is TGTGCCAGCAGCCGAAGAGCTAGGGATCAGGTCACTAAGCAGTTCTTC.

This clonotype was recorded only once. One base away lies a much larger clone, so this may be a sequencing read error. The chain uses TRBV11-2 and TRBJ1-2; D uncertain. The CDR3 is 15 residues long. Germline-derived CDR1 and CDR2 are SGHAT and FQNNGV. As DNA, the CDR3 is TGTGCCAGCGGCTTAGATATGAGCTATAACTATGGCTACACCTTC. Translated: CASGLDMSYNYGYTF.

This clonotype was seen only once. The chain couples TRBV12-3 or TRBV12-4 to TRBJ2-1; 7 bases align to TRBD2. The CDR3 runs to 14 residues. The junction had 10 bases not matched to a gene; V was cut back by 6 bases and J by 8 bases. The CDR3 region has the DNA TGTGCCAGCAGGAACACGGGTGGGAGGGATGAGCAGTTCTTC. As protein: CASRNTGGRDEQFF.

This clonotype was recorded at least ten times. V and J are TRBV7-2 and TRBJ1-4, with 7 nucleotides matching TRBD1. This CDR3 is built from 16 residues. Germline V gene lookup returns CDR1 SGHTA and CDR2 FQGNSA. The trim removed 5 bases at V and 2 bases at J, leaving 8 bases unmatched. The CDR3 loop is CASSLRQGLTNEKLFF. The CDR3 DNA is TGTGCCAGCAGCCTACGACAGGGACTGACTAATGAAAAACTGTTTTTT.

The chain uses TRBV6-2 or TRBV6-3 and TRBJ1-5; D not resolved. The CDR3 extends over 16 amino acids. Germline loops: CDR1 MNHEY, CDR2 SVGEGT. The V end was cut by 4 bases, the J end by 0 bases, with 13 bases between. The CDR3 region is CASSFGPSNSNQPQHF. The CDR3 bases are TGTGCCAGCAGTTTTGGCCCGTCGAATAGCAATCAGCCCCAGCATTTT.

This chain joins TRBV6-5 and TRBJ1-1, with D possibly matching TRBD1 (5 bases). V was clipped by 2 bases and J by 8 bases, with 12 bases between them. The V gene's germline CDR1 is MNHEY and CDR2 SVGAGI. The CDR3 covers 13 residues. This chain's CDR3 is CASSYGARGEAFF. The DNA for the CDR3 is TGTGCCAGCAGTTACGGGGCCCGCGGGGAAGCTTTCTTT.

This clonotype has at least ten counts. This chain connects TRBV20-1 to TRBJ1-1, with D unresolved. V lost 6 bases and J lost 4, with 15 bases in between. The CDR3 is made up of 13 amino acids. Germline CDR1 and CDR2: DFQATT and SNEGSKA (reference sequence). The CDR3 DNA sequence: TGCAGTGCCGAACCAAGCGTCACCACTGAAGCTTTCTTT. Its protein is CSAEPSVTTEAFF.

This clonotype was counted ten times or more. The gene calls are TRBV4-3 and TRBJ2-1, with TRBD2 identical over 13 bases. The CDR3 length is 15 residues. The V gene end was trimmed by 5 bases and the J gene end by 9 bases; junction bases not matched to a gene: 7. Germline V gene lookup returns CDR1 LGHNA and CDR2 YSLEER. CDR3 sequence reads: CASSGRLAGGREQFF. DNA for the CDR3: TGCGCCAGCAGCGGACGACTAGCGGGGGGACGTGAGCAGTTCTTC.

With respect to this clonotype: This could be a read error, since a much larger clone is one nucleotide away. The CDR3: CASRDAGGRDEQYF. For the CDR3, the DNA is TGTGCCAGCAGGGATGCGGGGGGCCGGGATGAGCAGTACTTC. This rearrangement joins TRBV2 to TRBJ2-4, with 8 bases aligning to TRBD2. This CDR3 region has 14 residues. V lost 6 bases to trimming and J lost 13 bases; unmatched junction nucleotides: 14. The V gene's germline CDR1 is SNHLY and CDR2 FYNNEI.

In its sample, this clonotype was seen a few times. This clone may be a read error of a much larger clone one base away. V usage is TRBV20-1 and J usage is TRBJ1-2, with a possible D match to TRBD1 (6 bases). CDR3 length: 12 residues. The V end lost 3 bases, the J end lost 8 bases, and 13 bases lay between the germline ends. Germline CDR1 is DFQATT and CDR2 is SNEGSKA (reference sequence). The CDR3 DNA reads TGCAGTGCTAGCTTGGGGGCGCGGGGCTACACCTTC. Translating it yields CSASLGARGYTF.